Below are 9 T cell receptor beta chains sequenced from a single sample in a study of T cell responses to AZD1222 COVID-19 vaccine. Sequenced by immunoSEQ multiplex PCR; TCRdb stores in-frame clones only, minus some. The data contain around 100,000 clones, 70% to 90% of them singletons. The starting material was peripheral blood, obtained on day 0 of AZD1222 vaccination. These receptor sequences come from an adult in good health.

The chain links TRBV20-1 to TRBJ2-5, with D possibly being TRBD1 (6 bases). Germline V gene sequence: CDR1 DFQATT, CDR2 SNEGSKA (reference sequence). V lost 3 bases and J lost 4, with 18 bases in between. This CDR3 contains 15 residues. The chain's CDR3 is CSASGGRGGLETQYF. CDR3 in DNA: TGCAGTGCTAGTGGGGGCAGGGGTGGTTTAGAGACCCAGTACTTC.

On this clone: The sample contains more than one DNA sequence encoding this CDR3. The CDR3: CASSEGGRSNQPQHF. As DNA, the CDR3 is TGTGCCAGCAGTGAAGGGGGCCGGAGCAATCAGCCCCAGCATTTT. V and J are TRBV25-1 and TRBJ1-5; tentative D call: TRBD1 (6 bases). The germline CDR1 and CDR2 sequences are MGHDK and SYGVNS. The CDR3 spans 15 residues. V lost 2 bases and J 1 base, leaving 9 bases between the germline ends. The full variable domain, with the rest looked up from reference TRBV25-1 and TRBJ1-5, is EADIYQTPRYLVIGTGKKITLECSQTMGHDKMYWYQQDPGMELHLIHYSYGVNSTEKGDLSSESTVSRIRTEHFPLTLESARPSHTSQYLCASSEGGRSNQPQHFGDGTRLSIL.

The chain recombines TRBV7-2 with TRBJ2-2; possibly TRBD1 for D (7 bases). The CDR3 is made up of 15 amino acids. The V gene lost 8 bases and the J gene lost 1 base, with 14 bases spanning the gap. Per the germline V gene, CDR1 is SGHTA and CDR2 is FQGNSA. CDR3 coding DNA: TGTGCCAGCGGGCGGCAGGGGGGGAACACCGGGGAGCTGTTTTTT. As protein: CASGRQGGNTGELFF.

The rearrangement uses TRBV6-5 and TRBJ2-7, with 11 bases that match TRBD1. The CDR3 totals 15 residues. Trimming at V came to 5 bases and at J to 4 bases, leaving 7 bases not matched to a gene. The germline V gene encodes CDR1 MNHEY and CDR2 SVGAGI. The CDR3 nucleotides read TGTGCCAGCAGTACAGGACAGGGGGCTCTATACGAGCAGTACTTC. Its translation is CASSTGQGALYEQYF.

The J gene is TRBJ2-1, the V gene TRBV6-4; unclear D gene. This CDR3 contains 12 residues. V was pared by 0 bases and J by 8 bases, with 5 bases between. The V gene's germline CDR1 is MRHNA and CDR2 SNTAGT. DNA for the CDR3: TGTGCCAGCAGTGACTCGGGTTATGAGCAGTTCTTC. Translated: CASSDSGYEQFF.

The chain links TRBV6-2 or TRBV6-3 to TRBJ2-1, with 9 bases fitting TRBD2. Germline CDR1 MNHEY, CDR2 SVGEGT. This CDR3 comprises 20 residues. V dropped 4 bases and J dropped 0; count of bases not matched to a gene: 16. CDR3 DNA sequence: TGTGCCAGCAGTTCGCCCCGAGGTAGTAGCGGGAGAAGCTCCTACAATGAGCAGTTCTTC. Residues: CASSSPRGSSGRSSYNEQFF.

The rearrangement uses TRBV27 and TRBJ2-3; perhaps TRBD1 as D (5 bases). Per the germline V gene, CDR1 is MNHEY and CDR2 is SMNVEV (reference sequence). The CDR3 is 12 residues long. Trimming cost V 9 bases and J 1 base, with 8 bases left between them. CDR3 loop: CASIGGTDTQYF. The CDR3 region has the DNA TGTGCCAGTATAGGGGGCACAGATACGCAGTATTTT.

This chain connects TRBV4-1 to TRBJ1-2, with TRBD1 identical over 8 bases. CDR3 length: 12 residues. From germline, CDR1 is MGHRA and CDR2 YSYEKL. J gave up 6 bases and V 4 bases, and 1 base lay outside the gene matches. Here the CDR3 reads CASSPGQDGYTF. The CDR3 DNA reads TGCGCCAGCAGCCCGGGACAGGATGGCTACACCTTC.

This rearrangement joins TRBV5-1 to TRBJ1-1; D gene uncertain. Germline V gives CDR1 SGHRS, CDR2 YFSETQ. The CDR3 covers 15 residues. V was trimmed by 0 bases and J by 0 bases, leaving 9 bases between them. The chain's CDR3 is CASSLGQYMNTEAFF. The CDR3 DNA follows: TGCGCCAGCAGCTTGGGACAATATATGAACACTGAAGCTTTCTTT. The full variable domain, with the rest looked up from reference TRBV5-1 and TRBJ1-1, is KAGVTQTPRYLIKTRGQQVTLSCSPISGHRSVSWYQQTPGQGLQFLFEYFSETQRNKGNFPGRFSGRQFSNSRSEMNVSTLELGDSALYLCASSLGQYMNTEAFFGQGTRLTVV.